The 9 T cell receptor beta chains below were found in one sample sequenced in a study of T cell repertoires in cytomegalovirus infection. TCRdb fed the reads into MiXCR, producing one record per CDR3 protein. The sample has about 310,000 distinct CDR3 sequences, roughly a sixth seen once. Sequenced material: PBMCs. Receptor source: a human donor in good health (CMV status not recorded). Some clones in this sample may be carry-over from other donors' samples.

A few counts support this clonotype. CDR3 nucleotides: TGTGCCAGCAGCACTGGACAGGGGAGTTGGTATGGCTACACCTTC. Residues: CASSTGQGSWYGYTF. The J gene is TRBJ1-2, the V gene TRBV7-9; TRBD1 aligns across 9 bases. The CDR3 contains 15 residues. Germline V gene data show CDR1 as SEHNR and CDR2 as FQNEAQ (reference sequence). Trimming removed 5 bases from V and 5 bases from J; junction bases left unmatched: 9.

This clonotype was detected many times. V gene TRBV7-2 combines with J gene TRBJ1-3; no clear D gene. Per germline, CDR1 SGHTA and CDR2 FQGNSA. Trimming pared 3 bases from V and 2 bases from J, leaving 5 bases between. The CDR3 contains 13 residues. The CDR3 DNA reads as TGTGCCAGCAGCTTGGGGACTGGAAACACCATATATTTT. Encoded protein: CASSLGTGNTIYF. The whole variable domain, remainder taken from reference TRBV7-2 and TRBJ1-3, is GAGVSQSPSNKVTEKGKDVELRCDPISGHTALYWYRQSLGQGLEFLIYFQGNSAPDKSGLPSDRFSAERTGGSVSTLTIQRTQQEDSAVYLCASSLGTGNTIYFGEGSWLTVV.

This clonotype was seen ten or more times. This chain links TRBV7-9 with TRBJ1-1, with unresolved D. CDR3 length: 13 residues. In germline, CDR1 is SEHNR, CDR2 FQNEAQ (reference sequence). The V end was cut by 4 bases, the J end by 10 bases, with 16 bases between. The CDR3 sequence is CASSSGNWVAAFF. CDR3 nucleotides: TGTGCCAGCAGCTCCGGTAATTGGGTGGCAGCTTTCTTT.

In this sample, this clonotype turned up many times. This chain uses TRBV7-2 with TRBJ2-7; 8 nucleotides agree with TRBD2. The CDR3 contains 17 residues. Per the germline V gene, CDR1 is SGHTA and CDR2 is FQGNSA. J was trimmed by 0 bases and V by 1 base; bases with no gene match: 8. CDR3: CASSLGGGGGRSYEQYF. In nucleotides, the CDR3 is TGTGCCAGCAGCTTAGGAGGTGGCGGGGGGCGCTCCTACGAGCAGTACTTC. The complete variable domain, with remaining parts taken from reference TRBV7-2 and TRBJ2-7, reads GAGVSQSPSNKVTEKGKDVELRCDPISGHTALYWYRQSLGQGLEFLIYFQGNSAPDKSGLPSDRFSAERTGGSVSTLTIQRTQQEDSAVYLCASSLGGGGGRSYEQYFGPGTRLTVT.

In its sample, this clonotype was seen many times. The chain uses TRBV7-2 and TRBJ2-5; 9 bases match TRBD1. Germline V gene sequence: CDR1 SGHTA, CDR2 FQGNSA. This CDR3 spans 15 amino acids. The V segment lost 5 bases and the J segment 5 bases; nucleotides outside the gene matches: 9. As DNA, the CDR3 is TGTGCCAGCAGCGCCGACAGGGGGTCGGTGGAGACCCAGTACTTC. It is translated as CASSADRGSVETQYF. Variable domain in full (rest from reference TRBV7-2 and TRBJ2-5): GAGVSQSPSNKVTEKGKDVELRCDPISGHTALYWYRQSLGQGLEFLIYFQGNSAPDKSGLPSDRFSAERTGGSVSTLTIQRTQQEDSAVYLCASSADRGSVETQYFGPGTRLLVL.

This clonotype has ten or more counts. The V and J genes are TRBV11-2 and TRBJ1-1, with D possibly matching TRBD1 (5 bases). Germline loops: CDR1 SGHAT, CDR2 FQNNGV. The CDR3 spans 15 residues. Trimming stripped 0 bases from V and 1 base from J, with 9 bases between. CDR3 nucleotides: TGTGCCAGCAGCTTAGAACGACAGAGGAACACTGAAGCTTTCTTT. Protein sequence: CASSLERQRNTEAFF. The variable domain in full, with the rest retrieved from reference TRBV11-2 and TRBJ1-1, is EAGVAQSPRYKIIEKRQSVAFWCNPISGHATLYWYQQILGQGPKLLIQFQNNGVVDDSQLPKDRFSAERLKGVDSTLKIQPAKLEDSAVYLCASSLERQRNTEAFFGQGTRLTVV.

This clonotype was recorded many times. This sequence joins TRBV7-2 and TRBJ2-3; no clear D gene. Per the germline V gene, CDR1 is SGHTA and CDR2 is FQGNSA. Trimming left V 2 bases short and J 0 bases short, with 12 bases between. The CDR3 extends over 16 amino acids. In DNA form, the CDR3 reads TGTGCCAGCAGCTTAACGTCGCGCACTAGCACAGATACGCAGTATTTT. It specifies CASSLTSRTSTDTQYF.

This chain uses TRBV7-4 with TRBJ2-7; 9 positions match TRBD1. The CDR3 loop spans 15 amino acids. Germline V gives CDR1 SGHVT, CDR2 SQSDAQ. J gave up 7 bases and V 4 bases, and 11 bases lay outside the gene matches. CDR3 bases: TGTGCCAGCAGCTACGAGGGACAGGGTTTTAGGGAGCAGTACTTC. It translates to CASSYEGQGFREQYF. The whole variable domain, filled in from reference TRBV7-4 and TRBJ2-7, reads GAGVSQSPRYKVAKRGRDVALRCDSISGHVTLYWYRQTLGQGSEVLTYSQSDAQRDKSGRPSGRFSAERPERSVSTLKIQRTEQGDSAVYLCASSYEGQGFREQYFGPGTRLTVT.

This clonotype has a handful of counts. V gene TRBV20-1 combines with J gene TRBJ2-1, with TRBD1 matching 10 bases. The CDR3 runs 16 residues. Trimming removed 3 bases from V and 1 base from J; junction bases left unmatched: 6. The germline gives CDR1 DFQATT, CDR2 SNEGSKA (reference sequence). CDR3 sequence: CSASVLDRGSYNEQFF. Here the CDR3 DNA reads TGCAGTGCTAGCGTGTTGGACAGGGGGTCCTACAATGAGCAGTTCTTC.